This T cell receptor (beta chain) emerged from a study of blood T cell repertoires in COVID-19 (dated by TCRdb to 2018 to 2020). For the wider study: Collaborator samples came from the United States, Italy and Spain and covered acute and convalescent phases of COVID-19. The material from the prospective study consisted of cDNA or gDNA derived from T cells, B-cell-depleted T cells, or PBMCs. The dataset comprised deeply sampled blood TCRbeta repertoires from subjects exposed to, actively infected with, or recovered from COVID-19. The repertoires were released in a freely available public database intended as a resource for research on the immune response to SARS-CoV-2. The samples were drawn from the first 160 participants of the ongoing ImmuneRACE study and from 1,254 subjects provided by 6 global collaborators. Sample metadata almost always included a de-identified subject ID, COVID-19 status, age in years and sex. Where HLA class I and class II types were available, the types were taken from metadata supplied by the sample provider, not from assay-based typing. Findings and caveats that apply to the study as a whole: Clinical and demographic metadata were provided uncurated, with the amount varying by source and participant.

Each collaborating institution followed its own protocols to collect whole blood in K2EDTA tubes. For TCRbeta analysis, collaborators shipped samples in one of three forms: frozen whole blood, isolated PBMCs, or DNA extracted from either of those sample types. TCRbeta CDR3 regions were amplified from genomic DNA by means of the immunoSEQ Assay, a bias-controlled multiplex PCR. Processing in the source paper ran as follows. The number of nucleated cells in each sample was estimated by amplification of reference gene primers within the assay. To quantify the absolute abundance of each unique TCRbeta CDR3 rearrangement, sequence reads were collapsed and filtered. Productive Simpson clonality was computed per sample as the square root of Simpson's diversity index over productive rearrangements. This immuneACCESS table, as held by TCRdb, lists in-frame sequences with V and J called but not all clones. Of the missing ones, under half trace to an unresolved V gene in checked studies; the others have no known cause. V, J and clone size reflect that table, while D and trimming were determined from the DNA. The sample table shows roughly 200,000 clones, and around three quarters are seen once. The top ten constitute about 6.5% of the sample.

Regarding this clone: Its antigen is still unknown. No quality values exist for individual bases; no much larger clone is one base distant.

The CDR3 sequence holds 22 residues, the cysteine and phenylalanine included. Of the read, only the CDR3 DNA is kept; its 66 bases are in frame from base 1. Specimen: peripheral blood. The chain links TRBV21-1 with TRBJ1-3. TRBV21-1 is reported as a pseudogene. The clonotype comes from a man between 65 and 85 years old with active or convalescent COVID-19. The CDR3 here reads CASSKSRGAGPGARSPGNTIYF. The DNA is TGTGCCAGCAGCAAATCGCGGGGGGCGGGCCCGGGGGCCCGGTCCCCTGGAAACACCATATATTTT.